This paragraph covers one TCR beta chain sequence. This entry is derived from a study of blood T cell repertoires in COVID-19. V lost 0 bases, J lost 3 bases, and 17 bases lay in between. This CDR3 has 17 residues. Per germline, CDR1 MNHEY and CDR2 SMNVEV (reference sequence). Only in-frame clones appear in the TCRdb table, and some are missing; sequencing was by immunoSEQ multiplex PCR. The sample lists about 160,000 clones, around 85% occurring once. This chain connects TRBV27 to TRBJ1-2; D possibly corresponds to TRBD1 (5 bases). Sequencing input: peripheral blood. The clonotype originates from a man between 65 and 80 years old with acute or convalescent COVID-19. CDR3: CASSLSLGRVLDYGYTF. CDR3 nucleotides: TGTGCCAGCAGTTTATCTCTCGGCAGGGTACTCGACTATGGCTACACCTTC.